Below are 15 T cell receptor beta chains sequenced from a single sample in a study of T-cell memory formation after mild COVID-19. TCRdb used MiXCR to reprocess the 5' RACE reads, holding one entry per CDR3 protein. The sample has more than 25,000 distinct CDR3 sequences, about 16% seen once; the top ten hold about 1.4%. The sequencing sample was made of PBMCs or a T cell subset sorted from them (not recorded which). The receptors were sampled from an adult who had mild COVID-19 (a few samples of this study predate the infection). Cell type and time point are not known.

For the CDR3, the DNA is TGTGCCAGCAGCTTATCGACTAGCGTCCACGAGCAGTACTTC. Translated: CASSLSTSVHEQYF. This rearrangement joins TRBV7-2 to TRBJ2-7; TRBD2 matches at 8 bases. The V gene end was trimmed by 2 bases and the J gene end by 5 bases; junction bases not matched to a gene: 5. Germline-derived CDR1 and CDR2 are SGHTA and FQGNSA. The CDR3 is 14 residues long.

This clonotype was found many times. The V and J genes are TRBV7-2 and TRBJ1-6; D is unclear. V was clipped by 5 bases and J by 7 bases, with 12 bases between them. CDR1 and CDR2 (germline): SGHTA, FQGNSA. This CDR3 is 14 amino acids long. The chain's CDR3 is CASSEHPRNSPLHF. Written as DNA, the CDR3 is TGTGCCAGCAGCGAACACCCGAGGAATTCACCCCTCCACTTT.

A few counts support this clonotype. The V gene is TRBV13, the J gene TRBJ2-3; 12 nucleotides match TRBD1. Germline V gene sequence: CDR1 PRHDT, CDR2 FYEKMQ (reference sequence). Trimming took 2 bases from V and 6 from J; bases not matched to a gene: 9. The CDR3 spans 17 residues. DNA of the CDR3: TGTGCCAGCAGCTTAAGCCGGGACAGGGGGCGTCGGGATACGCAGTATTTT. It specifies CASSLSRDRGRRDTQYF.

Ten or more counts support this clonotype. The chain uses TRBV5-1 and TRBJ2-7; maybe TRBD1 (6 bases). This CDR3 has 12 residues. V lost 4 bases, J lost 4 bases, and 9 bases lay in between. The germline gives CDR1 SGHRS, CDR2 YFSETQ. DNA of the CDR3: TGCGCCAGCAGCCCCAGGGGATACGAGCAGTACTTC. Its translation is CASSPRGYEQYF.

In its sample, this clonotype was seen many times. The chain uses TRBV6-5 and TRBJ2-7; D is unresolved. CDR1 and CDR2 from the germline V gene are MNHEY and SVGAGI. This CDR3 region has 16 residues. V lost 0 bases to trimming and J lost 0 bases, with 12 bases between them. CDR3 residues: CASSYSGARFSYEQYF. The CDR3 nucleotides are TGTGCCAGCAGTTACTCCGGCGCTCGATTCTCCTACGAGCAGTACTTC.

This clonotype was found many times. V is TRBV4-2 and J is TRBJ2-1; 9 nucleotides agree with TRBD2. Unmatched junction bases numbered 6, after V lost 1 base and J lost 8 bases. Per the germline V gene, CDR1 is LGHNA and CDR2 is YNFKEQ. The CDR3 consists of 15 residues. The CDR3 coding sequence is TGTGCCAGCAGCCAAGGAGGCGGGGGGGCGGATGAGCAGTTCTTC. Translation: CASSQGGGGADEQFF.

This clonotype was found many times. This chain uses TRBV7-9 with TRBJ2-7, with TRBD2 matching over 8 bases. Germline loops: CDR1 SEHNR, CDR2 FQNEAQ (reference sequence). The CDR3 is 15 residues long. After removal of 3 bases from V and 2 bases from J, the junction contained 6 bases not matched to a gene. CDR3 DNA sequence: TGTGCCAGCAGCTTCCTTAGCGGGGTAGCCTACGAGCAGTACTTC. Its protein is CASSFLSGVAYEQYF.

There are many counts of this clonotype. The chain employs TRBV7-2 and TRBJ2-3, with TRBD2 matching over 7 bases. The V gene's germline CDR1 is SGHTA and CDR2 FQGNSA. The J segment lost 5 bases and the V segment lost 4 bases, leaving 9 bases of the junction unmatched. This CDR3 is 15 amino acids long. In DNA form, the CDR3 reads TGTGCCAGCAGCTCCGAGGGACTATCGGGAGATACGCAGTATTTT. Translating it yields CASSSEGLSGDTQYF.

This chain uses TRBV29-1 with TRBJ1-1, with TRBD1 as a possible D gene (5 bases). CDR1 SQVTM and CDR2 ANQGSEA come from the germline V gene. The CDR3 is 10 residues long. V gave up 4 bases and J gave up 8 bases, with 8 bases separating them. CDR3 in DNA: TGCAGCGTTGTTGACAGCGAAGCTTTCTTT. Amino acid sequence: CSVVDSEAFF.

Many counts were recorded for this clonotype. This sequence joins TRBV6-6 and TRBJ1-1; no firm D call. Germline V CDR1 and CDR2: MNHNY, SVGAGI (reference sequence). V lost 0 bases and J 3 bases, leaving 11 bases between the germline ends. CDR3 size: 15 residues. CDR3 sequence: CASSYSVDLDTEAFF. In DNA form, the CDR3 reads TGTGCCAGCAGTTACTCGGTCGACTTAGACACTGAAGCTTTCTTT.

This clonotype appeared many times. The rearrangement joins TRBV27 to TRBJ2-3; 8 bases align to TRBD2. The CDR3 covers 15 residues. The J segment lost 3 bases and the V segment lost 6 bases, leaving 8 bases of the junction unmatched. Per the germline V gene, CDR1 is MNHEY and CDR2 is SMNVEV (reference sequence). In nucleotides, the CDR3 is TGTGCCAGCAGCGACGGGGGGGTCGGGACAGATACGCAGTATTTT. Translating it yields CASSDGGVGTDTQYF.

This clonotype came up a few times. V usage is TRBV15 and J usage is TRBJ1-2, with D hard to call. Trimming removed 8 bases from V and 8 bases from J, with 18 bases in between. The CDR3 is 13 amino acids. CDR1 and CDR2 (germline): LNHNV, YYDKDF (reference sequence). CDR3 nucleotide sequence: TGTGCCACCTCAGAGAGGCAGGAGGGAGGCTACACCTTC. Protein product: CATSERQEGGYTF.

This clonotype qualifies as medium-sized. V and J are TRBV5-6 and TRBJ2-5; D gene ambiguous. V was trimmed by 4 bases and J by 5 bases, leaving 18 bases between them. The CDR3 is 15 amino acids. Germline V lookup: CDR1 SGHDT, CDR2 YYEEEE. CDR3 loop: CASSPRRGRGETQYF. The CDR3 region has the DNA TGTGCCAGCAGCCCAAGGCGCGGCCGTGGGGAGACCCAGTACTTC.

This clonotype was seen ten or more times. The CDR3 DNA reads TGCGCCAGCAGCCAAGACTTAGCGGGATATACAGATACGCAGTATTTT. Protein: CASSQDLAGYTDTQYF. This sequence joins TRBV4-3 and TRBJ2-3; 8 nucleotides align to TRBD2. Unmatched junction bases numbered 5, after V lost 0 bases and J lost 3 bases. Germline V gives CDR1 LGHNA, CDR2 YSLEER. The CDR3 runs to 16 residues.

Details on this clonotype: The junction does not match germline at one end; this may be a read error. This chain links TRBV7-9 with TRBJ2-7; TRBD1 is a possible D gene (6 bases). This CDR3 comprises 13 residues. CDR1 SEHNR and CDR2 FQNEAQ come from the germline V gene (reference sequence). The CDR3 loop reads CSSSPRQAYEQYF. CDR3 in DNA: TGTTCCAGCAGCCCAAGACAGGCCTACGAGCAGTACTTC.